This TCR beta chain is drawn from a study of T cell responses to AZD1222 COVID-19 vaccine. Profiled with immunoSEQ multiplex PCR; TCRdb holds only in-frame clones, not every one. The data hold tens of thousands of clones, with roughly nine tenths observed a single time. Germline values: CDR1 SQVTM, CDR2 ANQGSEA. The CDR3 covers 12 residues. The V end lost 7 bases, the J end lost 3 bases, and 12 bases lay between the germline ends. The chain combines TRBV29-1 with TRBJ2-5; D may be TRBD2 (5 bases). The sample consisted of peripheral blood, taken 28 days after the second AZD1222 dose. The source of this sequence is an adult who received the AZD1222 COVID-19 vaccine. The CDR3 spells CSAWTGKETQYF. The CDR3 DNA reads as TGCAGCGCATGGACGGGGAAAGAGACCCAGTACTTC.